This T cell receptor beta chain is drawn from a study of cytomegalovirus exposure and HLA in healthy donors. CDR1 SEHNR and CDR2 FQNEAQ come from the germline V gene (reference sequence). The germline V and J ends were trimmed by 5 bases and 3 bases, with 10 bases remaining between them. The CDR3 runs to 13 residues. Measured with immunoSEQ multiplex PCR; TCRdb has only the in-frame clones, and not every one. The repertoire has about 120,000 clones, more than 75% of them found once; the top ten carry around 6%. The genes are TRBV7-9 and TRBJ1-2; TRBD1 is a possible D gene (5 bases). The sequence came from a young woman in good health and CMV-seropositive. Specimen: PBMCs. The DNA for the CDR3 is TGTGCCAGCAGCCTCGGGGGGGACTATGGCTACACCTTC. Its protein product is CASSLGGDYGYTF.